This T cell receptor beta chain was found in a study of control samples from healthy donors and cancer patients. Clones were read by immunoSEQ multiplex PCR, and TCRdb kept only the in-frame ones, dropping some. Of about 110,000 clones in the sample, approximately 82% are singletons; the top ten hold around 6.2%. The CDR3 has 11 residues. Germline assignment: CDR1 DFQATT and CDR2 SNEGSKA (reference sequence). The germline V and J ends were trimmed by 5 bases and 7 bases, with 11 bases remaining between them. Material for sequencing was blood. The rearrangement links TRBV20-1 to TRBJ1-1; D gene ambiguous. The receptor comes from a man aged 18 to 30 in good health. The CDR3 spells CSAPRRLEAFF. CDR3 coding DNA: TGCAGTGCTCCTCGGAGACTTGAAGCTTTCTTT.